The 2 T cell receptor beta chains below all came from one sample that was sequenced in a study of blood T cell repertoires in COVID-19. Libraries were prepared by immunoSEQ multiplex PCR; TCRdb keeps only in-frame clonotypes and omits some of them. The top ten clones hold 6.5% to 9.5% of a sample with 150,000 to 200,000 clones, around 85% of them seen once. What was sequenced was peripheral blood. The receptors come from a woman older than 75 with COVID-19, enrolled during active disease.

Here the CDR3 reads CASSGRQAVINEQFF. The CDR3, as DNA: TGTGCCAGTAGTGGACGACAGGCGGTGATCAATGAGCAGTTCTTC. This chain joins TRBV19 and TRBJ2-1; D possibly corresponds to TRBD1 (6 bases). The CDR3 is made up of 15 amino acids. V was trimmed by 5 bases and J by 6 bases, leaving 17 bases between them. Germline assignment: CDR1 LNHDA and CDR2 SQIVND (reference sequence).

The chain carries TRBV7-9 and TRBJ1-2, with 7 bases that match TRBD1. The CDR3 covers 16 residues. Losses at the gene ends were 0 bases for V and 0 bases for J; bases not matched to a gene: 4. CDR1 is SEHNR, CDR2 FQNEAQ, per germline (reference sequence). The CDR3 is CASSLAGQSSNYGYTF. CDR3 coding DNA: TGTGCCAGCAGCTTAGCGGGACAGTCCTCTAACTATGGCTACACCTTC.